What follows describes a single T cell receptor beta chain. Data came from immunoSEQ multiplex PCR; TCRdb stores just in-frame clones and leaves some out. The sample shows almost 55,000 clones, 80% to 90% of them seen only once. The length of the CDR3 is 15 residues. V dropped 6 bases and J dropped 7; count of bases not matched to a gene: 11. CDR1 is MNHEY, CDR2 SVGAGI, per germline. This sample is drawn from a study of blood T cell repertoires in COVID-19. The genes are TRBV6-5 and TRBJ1-2, with TRBD1 identical over 10 bases. The source is a human donor in a cohort sampled during active COVID-19. The sample taken for sequencing was peripheral blood. CDR3 protein: CASSGPGTGVIGYTF. Here the CDR3 DNA reads TGTGCCAGCAGCGGACCCGGGACAGGGGTAATTGGCTACACCTTC.